This T cell receptor beta chain was sequenced during a study of human T cells and chemical hapten exposure. Time point noted: pre-sensitization, week 0. Treatment described: therapeutic diphenylcyclopropenone sensitization with weekly scalp DPC. Prior to application of each patch test, blood was drawn. Trimming cost V 4 bases and J 0 bases, with 12 bases left between them. This CDR3 contains 15 residues. The study's findings and limits: Expanded TCRs showed more large CDR3 clusters than pre-sensitization or healthy control sets. Sensitization with DPC brought no change to TCRs above 1 in 1000 in frequency.

TCRdb re-called the RACE reads through MiXCR, storing one row per CDR3 protein. The repertoire includes more than 250,000 distinct CDR3 sequences, roughly 8.9% of them detected once, and about 2.5% sits in the top ten. This clonotype has only a few counts. Its target is not known. J is TRBJ1-1 and V is TRBV12-3 or TRBV12-4; weak D call: TRBD1 (6 bases). The origin of this receptor is a woman aged 40 to 50 with alopecia areata. Some clones in this sample may be carry-over from other donors' samples. This specimen consisted of whole blood, obtained in connection with sensitization to the hapten diphenylcyclopropenone (DPC). This CDR3 is CASSWTAAMNTEAFF. The CDR3 nucleotides read TGTGCCAGCAGTTGGACAGCGGCCATGAACACTGAAGCTTTCTTT.